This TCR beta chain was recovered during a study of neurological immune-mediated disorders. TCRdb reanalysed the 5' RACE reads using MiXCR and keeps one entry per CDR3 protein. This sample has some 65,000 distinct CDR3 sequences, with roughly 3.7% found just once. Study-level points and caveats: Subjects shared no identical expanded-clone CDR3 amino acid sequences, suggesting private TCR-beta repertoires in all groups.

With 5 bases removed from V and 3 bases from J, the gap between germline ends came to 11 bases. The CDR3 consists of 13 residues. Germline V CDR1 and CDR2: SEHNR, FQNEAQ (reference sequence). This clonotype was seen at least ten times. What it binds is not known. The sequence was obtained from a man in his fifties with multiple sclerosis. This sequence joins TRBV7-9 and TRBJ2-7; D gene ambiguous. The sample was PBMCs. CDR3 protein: CASSNNWGYEQYF. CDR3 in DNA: TGTGCCAGCAGCAATAACTGGGGCTACGAGCAGTACTTC.